The rows below give T cell receptor beta chains drawn from one sample of a study of beta chain features in type 1 diabetes. Sequencing used immunoSEQ multiplex PCR; TCRdb keeps in-frame clones, though not all of them. The sample records roughly 150,000 clones, 7% to 9% being singletons. Sequenced: central memory CD4+ T cells from blood. All receptors come from a young man with type 1 diabetes. CDR3s leave out the opening cysteine and the closing phenylalanine or tryptophan. A D gene is named only where the DNA matches it firmly.

TRBJ2-5 | TRBD1 | TRBV6-6 | ASSGTGQETQY
TRBJ2-3 | TRBD2 | TRBV11-2 | ASSLGVAGGRDTQY
TRBJ2-7 | - | TRBV10-3 | AISNSGSTYEQY
TRBJ2-3 | TRBD2 | TRBV4-2 | ASSQDARAGGEGDTQY
TRBJ2-5 | - | TRBV30 | ASSLVGRAQETQY
TRBJ2-2 | - | TRBV4-2 | ASSQELISGGELF
TRBJ2-6 | - | TRBV5-1 | ASSSGNSGANVLT
TRBJ2-2 | TRBD1 | TRBV7-9 | ASSPDRDTGELF
TRBJ2-7 | - | TRBV29-1 | SVAEVYEQY
TRBJ1-2 | - | TRBV11-2 | ASSPPGT
TRBJ2-5 | TRBD2 | TRBV6-6 | ASSRTGTSGQETQY
TRBJ2-1 | - | TRBV28 | ASTGYNEQF
TRBJ2-5 | - | TRBV13 | ASSLGRYQETQY
TRBJ1-2 | TRBD1 | TRBV5-1 | ASSAGQGNYGYT
TRBJ1-1 | TRBD1 | TRBV5-6 | ASSTDRGGTEAF
TRBJ2-2 | TRBD1 | TRBV11-2 | ASSLRDSLTGELF
TRBJ2-1 | TRBD2 | TRBV7-7 | ASSASGGDNEQF
TRBJ2-5 | TRBD1 | TRBV6-5 | ASRGQHKETQY
TRBJ1-2 | TRBD1 | TRBV14 | ASSPFEGQGLLGGYT
TRBJ2-5 | - | TRBV11-2 | ASSPALSGRETQY
TRBJ1-5 | TRBD1 | TRBV7-2 | ASSLGQYQPQH
TRBJ2-1 | - | TRBV19 | ASSIVEAAYNEQF
TRBJ2-1 | - | TRBV6-5 | ASSPRQVQF
TRBJ2-5 | - | TRBV5-6 | ASSYSQETQY
TRBJ2-7 | TRBD1 | TRBV2 | ASRSHGTGAYEQY
TRBJ2-2 | TRBD1 | TRBV19 | ASRGTGGTGELF
TRBJ2-3 | - | TRBV2 | ASWISGGTDTQY
TRBJ2-3 | TRBD2 | TRBV4-3 | ASSQGTSGSSTDTQY
TRBJ1-1 | - | TRBV7-6 | ASSSVAVMRDTEAF
TRBJ2-1 | - | TRBV2 | ASAVMNEQF
TRBJ2-7 | TRBD1 | TRBV11-2 | ASSLGIGWDRRLVEQY
TRBJ2-7 | TRBD1 | TRBV5-1 | ASSLVGTANEQY
TRBJ2-1 | TRBD2 | TRBV2 | VGGTDYNEQF
TRBJ2-1 | TRBD1 | TRBV7-2 | ASRNPQQGAYNEQF
TRBJ2-1 | TRBD2 | TRBV7-9 | ASSSRGGTSDRRGEQF
TRBJ1-5 | TRBD1 | TRBV28 | ASNSQTGTVNQPQH
TRBJ2-5 | - | TRBV7-2 | ASSLASFQETQY
TRBJ2-2 | TRBD1 | TRBV9 | ASSPRGDREAGELF
TRBJ1-2 | - | TRBV5-4 | ASSLEGMNGYT
TRBJ2-5 | - | TRBV5-4 | ASSSQGSGETQY
TRBJ2-3 | - | TRBV7-2 | ASTTGFSNTQY
TRBJ1-2 | - | TRBV4-3 | ASSQQLTDNYGYT
TRBJ1-5 | TRBD1 | TRBV7-2 | ASSPGTGNQPQH
TRBJ2-5 | - | TRBV28 | ASSPPQGGETQY
TRBJ2-2 | - | TRBV15 | ATSKNQGGELF
TRBJ1-6 | - | TRBV6-1 | ASSGRSYNSPLH
TRBJ1-1 | TRBD1 | TRBV5-1 | ASSYGTAEAF
TRBJ2-3 | - | TRBV9 | ASSVADKDTQY
TRBJ2-5 | TRBD1 | TRBV7-2 | ASSLARVTGGTQY
TRBJ1-6 | TRBD1 | TRBV30 | AWSVQGISPLH